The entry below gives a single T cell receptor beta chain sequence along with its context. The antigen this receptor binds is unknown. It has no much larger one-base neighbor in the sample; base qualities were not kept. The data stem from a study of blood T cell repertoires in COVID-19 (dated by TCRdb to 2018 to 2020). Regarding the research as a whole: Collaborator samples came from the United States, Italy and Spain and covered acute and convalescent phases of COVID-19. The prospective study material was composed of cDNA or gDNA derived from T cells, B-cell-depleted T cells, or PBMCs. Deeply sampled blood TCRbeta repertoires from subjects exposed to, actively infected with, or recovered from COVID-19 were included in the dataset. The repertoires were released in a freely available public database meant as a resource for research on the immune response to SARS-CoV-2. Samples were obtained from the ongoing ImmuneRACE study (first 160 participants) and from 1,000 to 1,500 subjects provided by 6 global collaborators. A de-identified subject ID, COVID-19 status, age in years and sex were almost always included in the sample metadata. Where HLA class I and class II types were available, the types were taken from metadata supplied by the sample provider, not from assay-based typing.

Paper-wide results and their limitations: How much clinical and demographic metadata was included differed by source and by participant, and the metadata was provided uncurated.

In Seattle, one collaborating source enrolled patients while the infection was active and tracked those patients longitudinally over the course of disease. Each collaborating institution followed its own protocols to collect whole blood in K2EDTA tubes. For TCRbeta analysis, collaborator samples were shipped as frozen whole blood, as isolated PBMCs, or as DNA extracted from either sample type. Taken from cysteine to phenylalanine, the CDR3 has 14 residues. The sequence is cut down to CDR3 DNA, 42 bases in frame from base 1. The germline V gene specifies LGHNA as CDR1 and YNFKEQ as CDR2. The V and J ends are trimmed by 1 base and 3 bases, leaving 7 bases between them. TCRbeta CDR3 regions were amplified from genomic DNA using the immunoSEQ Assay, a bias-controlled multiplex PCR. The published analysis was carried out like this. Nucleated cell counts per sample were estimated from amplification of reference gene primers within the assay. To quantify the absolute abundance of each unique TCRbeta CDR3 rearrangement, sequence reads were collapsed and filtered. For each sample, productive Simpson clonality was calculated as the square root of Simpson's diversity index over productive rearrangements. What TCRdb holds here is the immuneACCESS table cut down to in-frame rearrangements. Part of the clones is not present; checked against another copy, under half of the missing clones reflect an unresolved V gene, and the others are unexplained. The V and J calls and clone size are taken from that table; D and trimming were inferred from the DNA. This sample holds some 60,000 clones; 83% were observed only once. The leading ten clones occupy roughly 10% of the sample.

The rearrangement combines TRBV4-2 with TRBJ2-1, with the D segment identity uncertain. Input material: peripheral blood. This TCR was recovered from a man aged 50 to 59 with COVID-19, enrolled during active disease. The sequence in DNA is TGTGCCAGCAGCCAAGGATCCAGCTACAATGAGCAGTTCTTC. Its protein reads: CASSQGSSYNEQFF.